The rows below give T cell receptor beta chains drawn from one sample of a study of blood T cell repertoires in COVID-19. TCRdb keeps only in-frame clones here, not all; method: immunoSEQ multiplex PCR. The sample holds roughly 150,000 clones, around nine tenths seen once. Sequenced sample: peripheral blood. The receptors come from a human donor in a cohort sampled during active COVID-19. Each CDR3 is given with its conserved first and last residue. The order of the fields is V gene, clone size, J gene, D gene, CDR3 protein, CDR3 DNA. A D gene is named only where the DNA matches it firmly. Part of the rows lack a size; the others show once, few, many or a class for expanded clones.

TRBV7-9	.	TRBJ1-2	.	CASSLDARGGSLYGYTF	TGTGCCAGCAGCTTAGATGCAAGGGGGGGATCCCTCTATGGCTACACCTTC
TRBV9	.	TRBJ1-6	.	CASSPSIRGARDNSPLHF	TGTGCCAGCAGCCCATCGATTCGGGGGGCGCGAGATAATTCACCCCTCCACTTT
TRBV11-2	.	TRBJ2-7	.	CASSTMTPSGEQYF	TGTGCCAGCAGCACCATGACCCCGTCGGGAGAGCAGTACTTC
TRBV6-5	few	TRBJ1-2	.	CASNTRGSGGYTF	TGTGCCAGCAATACAAGGGGAAGTGGCGGCTACACCTTC
TRBV7-2	.	TRBJ2-3	.	CASSFRGADTDTQYF	TGTGCCAGCAGCTTCCGGGGGGCCGACACAGATACGCAGTATTTT
TRBV2	.	TRBJ2-5	TRBD2	CASSGTSGRAQYF	TGTGCCAGCAGTGGGACTAGCGGGAGGGCCCAGTACTTC
TRBV28	.	TRBJ1-2	.	CASSPIQGRKGYTF	TGTGCCAGCAGTCCAATACAGGGAAGAAAGGGCTACACCTTC
TRBV3-1/TRBV3-2	.	TRBJ1-1	TRBD1	CASSRQGGGQGALEAFF	TGTGCCAGCAGCCGCCAAGGTGGGGGACAGGGGGCACTTGAAGCTTTCTTT
TRBV2	few	TRBJ1-5	TRBD1	CASSKGADINQPQHF	TGTGCCAGCAGTAAGGGGGCGGACATCAATCAGCCCCAGCATTTT
TRBV7-9	.	TRBJ1-1	.	CASSSWEGLEAFF	TGTGCCAGCAGCTCGTGGGAGGGGTTGGAAGCTTTCTTT
TRBV29-1	.	TRBJ1-1	.	CSVDYSSAFF	TGCAGCGTTGACTACAGTTCAGCTTTCTTT
TRBV6-6	.	TRBJ1-1	.	CATCKAPRAFF	TGTGCCACTTGTAAAGCCCCCCGAGCTTTCTTT
TRBV28	once	TRBJ2-7	TRBD2	CASSPLRASGSYEQYF	TGTGCCAGCAGTCCCCTGCGGGCTAGCGGCTCCTACGAGCAGTACTTC
TRBV20-1	.	TRBJ1-2	TRBD1	CSASWDSGYTF	TGCAGTGCTAGCTGGGACAGTGGCTACACCTTC
TRBV13	.	TRBJ2-7	TRBD2	CASSLNSGGAREQYF	TGTGCCAGCAGCTTAAATAGCGGGGGGGCCCGCGAGCAGTACTTC
TRBV11-3	.	TRBJ1-2	TRBD1	CASSTRDRGSNNYGYTF	TGTGCCAGCAGCACAAGGGACAGGGGATCGAATAACTATGGCTACACCTTC
TRBV19	.	TRBJ1-2	.	CASSMGAGGYTF	TGTGCCAGTAGTATGGGAGCAGGTGGCTACACCTTC